This TCR beta chain was identified during a study of OX40 agonist ivuxolimab in advanced cancers. The CDR3 loop spans 15 amino acids. V lost 5 bases and J lost 2; bases outside the gene matches: 7. Germline CDR1 is SEHNR and CDR2 is FQNEAQ (reference sequence). Profiled with immunoSEQ multiplex PCR; TCRdb holds only in-frame clones, not every one. In the table there are tens of thousands of clones, 70% to 90% of which are singletons. This sequence originates from an adult with an advanced solid tumor such as melanoma, head and neck, liver or kidney cancer. This specimen was CD4+ or CD8+ T cells sorted from blood, taken in a trial of the OX40 agonist ivuxolimab. V is TRBV7-9 and J is TRBJ2-3; 7 positions match TRBD2. CDR3 DNA sequence: TGTGCCAGCAGCCCGAGACTAGCCAACACAGATACGCAGTATTTT. It translates to CASSPRLANTDTQYF.